Included here is one T cell receptor (beta chain) sequence, with context. Per the original methods: Reference gene primers were amplified, and this amplification served to estimate nucleated cell counts. Method: immunoSEQ multiplex PCR; TCRdb's copy keeps in-frame clones and lacks some. V, J and clone size are taken as reported in that table, and D and trimming were inferred from the DNA itself. The sample carries 350,000 or so clones, around 83% recorded once. Germline trimming cut 1 base from V and 6 bases from J; bases unmatched to any gene: 2. Germline V lookup: CDR1 SEHNR, CDR2 FQNEAQ (reference sequence). This CDR3 is built from 14 residues. The data were taken from a study of blood T cell repertoires in COVID-19. Study background: The United States, Italy and Spain provided the acute and convalescent COVID-19 samples. Sample material is recorded as cDNA or gDNA derived from T cells, B-cell-depleted T cells, or PBMCs.

Sequences were obtained from peripheral blood. This clonotype was obtained from a man between 25 and 39 years old with active or convalescent COVID-19. The genes are TRBV7-9 and TRBJ2-4, with 8 bases identical to TRBD2. CDR3 loop: CASSLGGTRNIQYF. In DNA form, the CDR3 reads TGTGCCAGCAGCTTAGGGGGGACTAGAAACATTCAGTACTTC.